Included here is one T cell receptor (beta chain) sequence, with context. Its antigen is still unknown. This record belongs to a study of T cell responses to AZD1222 COVID-19 vaccine. Study-wide results and caveats: Spike-specific TCR breadth rose after two AZD1222 doses, and depth rose as well. Researchers took repertoire samples only after the peak T cell response had come. Donors were chiefly white British, with a greater number of females, and clonal diversity was perhaps underestimated. Baseline seropositivity characterized only a handful of AZD1222 recipients.

TCRdb's copy holds only in-frame clones and misses some; the assay was immunoSEQ multiplex PCR. The sample contains some 120,000 clones, less than 95% of which appear only once. Trimming took off 0 bases at V and 0 bases at J, with 12 bases between the two ends. The CDR3 is made up of 18 amino acids. CDR1 is LGHNA and CDR2 is YNFKEQ in the germline V gene. Material: peripheral blood, obtained on day 0 of MenACWY control vaccination. This clonotype originated in an adult in good health. The chain is built from TRBV4-2 and TRBJ1-6; D gene ambiguous. The CDR3: CASSQERWESSYNSPLHF. CDR3 DNA: TGTGCCAGCAGCCAAGAAAGATGGGAAAGCTCCTATAATTCACCCCTCCACTTT.